This T cell receptor beta chain was identified during a study of CD4+ T cells in melanoma (dated by TCRdb to 2022 to 2024). Study-level background: Neoantigen-specific CD4+ T cells in human melanoma were investigated in the study.

Patients with melanoma were used as donors. Overall study outcomes, separate from this receptor: Neoantigen-specific CD4+ T cells in melanoma were reported to have a range of differentiation states. The report described a correlation between neoantigen-specific CD4+ T cells and the function of CD8+ T cells, macrophages and B cells.

This clone is medium-sized (0.01 to 0.1%). It lacks a known antigen. One base away there is no much larger clone; base qualities are not given. The germline V gene (reference sequence) yields SGHNT for CDR1 and YYREEE for CDR2. The CDR3 starts with the cysteine, ends with the phenylalanine, and has 15 residues. Only the CDR3 region is kept as DNA, spanning 45 bases read in frame from base 1. Trimming takes 5 bases off V and 7 bases off J; junction bases not matched to a gene: 11. To prepare the library, the immunoSEQ multiplex PCR assay was applied. The clones in this table, taken by TCRdb from immuneACCESS, are in-frame only. Not every clone is retained; where verified, under half of the shortfall comes from an unresolved V gene, and the cause of the rest is unknown. For this sample the table gives 20,000 to 25,000 clones, of which 78% were detected only once. The top ten clones comprise approximately 9.8% of the sample.

The chain is encoded by TRBV5-4 joined to TRBJ2-1, with TRBD2 matching 8 junction bases. The sequence was obtained from a human donor with melanoma. This receptor carries the CDR3 CASRTGGRSANEQFF. Read as DNA, the sequence is TGTGCCAGCAGGACGGGGGGGCGGTCGGCGAATGAGCAGTTCTTC.